This TCR beta chain was sequenced for a study of blood T cell repertoires in COVID-19. This clone was found a few times. In the authors' workflow: By means of reference gene primer amplification, nucleated cell counts were estimated. Generated by immunoSEQ multiplex PCR, the TCRdb table keeps only in-frame clones and is missing some. Clone size and the V and J calls come from that table; the DNA yielded D and trimming. Of over 150,000 clones listed, about four fifths are singletons. The CDR3 spans 15 residues. V was pared by 5 bases and J by 3 bases, with 17 bases between. The germline V gene encodes CDR1 SGHTA and CDR2 FQGNSA.

This chain uses TRBV7-2 with TRBJ2-7; maybe TRBD1 (5 bases). The sequenced material came from peripheral blood. This sequence originates from a woman of 80 years or more with acute or convalescent COVID-19. This chain's CDR3 is CASSTGPQTNYEQYF. The CDR3 bases are TGTGCCAGCAGCACAGGACCGCAGACCAACTACGAGCAGTACTTC.